The 11 T cell receptor beta chains listed next were all sequenced from one sample in a study of PD-1 blockade in classical Hodgkin lymphoma. Sequenced by immunoSEQ multiplex PCR; TCRdb stores in-frame clones only, minus some. In the table there are 100,000 to 120,000 clones, 89% of which are singletons. Specified time point: cycle 4 day 1 (C4D1), after less than 7 weeks of nivolumab. Following autologous stem cell transplantation, relapse occurred in every patient, and exposure to brentuximab vedotin varied. Sample: peripheral blood mononuclear cells (PBMCs), taken before the fourth cycle of nivolumab. These receptors were collected from a human donor with classical Hodgkin lymphoma.

This clone qualifies as medium-sized. This chain connects TRBV25-1 to TRBJ1-3, with a possible D match to TRBD1 (6 bases). The germline V gene encodes CDR1 MGHDK and CDR2 SYGVNS. The V and J ends lost 3 bases and 0 bases respectively, with 18 bases between them. The CDR3 runs to 18 residues. CDR3 loop: CASSDPGQKIPSGNTIYF. The CDR3 nucleotides read TGTGCCAGCAGTGACCCCGGACAGAAGATACCCTCTGGAAACACCATATATTTT. The whole variable domain, remainder taken from reference TRBV25-1 and TRBJ1-3, is EADIYQTPRYLVIGTGKKITLECSQTMGHDKMYWYQQDPGMELHLIHYSYGVNSTEKGDLSSESTVSRIRTEHFPLTLESARPSHTSQYLCASSDPGQKIPSGNTIYFGEGSWLTVV.

The chain carries TRBV5-1 and TRBJ2-5, with 10 bases fitting TRBD2. The V gene end was trimmed by 2 bases and the J gene end by 3 bases; junction bases not matched to a gene: 10. The CDR3 length is 17 residues. The germline CDR1 and CDR2 sequences are SGHRS and YFSETQ. Written as DNA, the CDR3 is TGCGCCAGCAGCTTTCCCGAGGCTAGCGGGAGCAAAGAGACCCAGTACTTC. It codes for CASSFPEASGSKETQYF.

This chain joins TRBV19 and TRBJ1-1; D gene ambiguous. V was trimmed by 5 bases and J by 3 bases, leaving 10 bases between them. The CDR3 runs to 13 residues. Germline lookup yields CDR1 LNHDA and CDR2 SQIVND (reference sequence). The CDR3 protein is CASSVSEYTEAFF. For the CDR3, the DNA is TGTGCCAGTAGTGTCAGTGAATACACTGAAGCTTTCTTT.

This clone was observed once. The chain joins TRBV29-1 to TRBJ1-1; D gene uncertain. The CDR3 runs 13 residues. V was clipped by 7 bases and J by 0 bases, with 12 bases between them. Germline V gene data show CDR1 as SQVTM and CDR2 as ANQGSEA. The chain's CDR3 is CSARTRLNTEAFF. CDR3 nucleotides: TGCAGCGCCCGGACTCGGCTGAACACTGAAGCTTTCTTT.

This CDR3 reads CASSQVGSGSGNTIYF. The CDR3 nucleotides read TGCGCCAGCAGCCAAGTGGGTTCAGGGTCTGGAAACACCATATATTTT. This chain connects TRBV4-3 to TRBJ1-3; D might be TRBD1 (5 bases). The V gene's germline CDR1 is LGHNA and CDR2 YSLEER. This CDR3 is 16 amino acids long. Trimming left V 1 base short and J 1 base short, with 11 bases between.

J is TRBJ2-3 and V is TRBV11-2; 9 bases match TRBD2. Trimming at V came to 1 base and at J to 1 base, leaving 0 bases not matched to a gene. The germline CDR1 and CDR2 sequences are SGHAT and FQNNGV. The CDR3 runs to 15 residues. The CDR3 bases are TGTGCCAGCAGCTTAGCTAGCGGGGGCACAGATACGCAGTATTTT. Its protein is CASSLASGGTDTQYF. The full variable domain, with the rest looked up from reference TRBV11-2 and TRBJ2-3, is EAGVAQSPRYKIIEKRQSVAFWCNPISGHATLYWYQQILGQGPKLLIQFQNNGVVDDSQLPKDRFSAERLKGVDSTLKIQPAKLEDSAVYLCASSLASGGTDTQYFGPGTRLTVL.

The count of this clone is one. V and J are TRBV11-2 and TRBJ2-5, with D perhaps TRBD1 or TRBD2 (5 bases each). This CDR3 is 16 amino acids long. Germline V lookup: CDR1 SGHAT, CDR2 FQNNGV. V gave up 4 bases and J gave up 1 base, with 16 bases separating them. CDR3 region: CASSSGPSGVQETQYF. The CDR3 nucleotides are TGTGCCAGCAGCTCGGGGCCTTCCGGAGTCCAAGAGACCCAGTACTTC.

The chain employs TRBV21-1 and TRBJ2-7; TRBD2, the table's D call, lacks a check against the DNA. TRBV21-1 represents a pseudogene. This CDR3 has 13 amino acids. Here the CDR3 DNA reads TGTGCCAGCAGCTTCCGGACTAGCTACGAGCAGTACTTC. Translated: CASSFRTSYEQYF.

This clone was counted a few times. V and J are TRBV6-1 and TRBJ1-1; 8 nucleotides agree with TRBD1. Germline V gene data show CDR1 as MNHNS and CDR2 as SASEGT. The CDR3 extends over 15 amino acids. V dropped 6 bases and J dropped 0; count of bases not matched to a gene: 6. Here the CDR3 DNA reads TGTGCCAGCAGAGGACAGGGTGCCCTGAACACTGAAGCTTTCTTT. Its translation: CASRGQGALNTEAFF.

The V and J genes are TRBV5-1 and TRBJ1-1; TRBD1 agrees at 9 bases. The CDR3 runs to 15 residues. J lost 5 bases, V lost 3 bases, and 8 bases had no gene match. Germline loops: CDR1 SGHRS, CDR2 YFSETQ. The CDR3 bases are TGCGCCAGCAGCTCCTCTGACAGGGGGAAGACTGAAGCTTTCTTT. It codes for CASSSSDRGKTEAFF.

J is TRBJ2-5 and V is TRBV11-3; D is unclear. V lost 4 bases and J lost 0, with 9 bases in between. Looked up from germline, CDR1 is SGHNT and CDR2 is YENEEA. The CDR3 runs to 14 residues. CDR3 sequence (DNA): TGTGCCAGCAGCTCCGGACGGCACCAAGAGACCCAGTACTTC. Amino acids: CASSSGRHQETQYF.